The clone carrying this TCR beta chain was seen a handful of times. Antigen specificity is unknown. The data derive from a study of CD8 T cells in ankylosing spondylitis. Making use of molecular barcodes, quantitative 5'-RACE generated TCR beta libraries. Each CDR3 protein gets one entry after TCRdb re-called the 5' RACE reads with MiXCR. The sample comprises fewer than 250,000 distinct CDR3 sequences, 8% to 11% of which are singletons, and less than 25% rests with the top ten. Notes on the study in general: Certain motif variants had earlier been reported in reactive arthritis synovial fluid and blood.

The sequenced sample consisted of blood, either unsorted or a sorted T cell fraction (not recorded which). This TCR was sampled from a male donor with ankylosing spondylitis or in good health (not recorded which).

The CDR3: CASSPSGRGGYQPQHF. CDR3 DNA sequence: TGTGCCAGCAGCCCCAGCGGTAGGGGAGGCTATCAGCCCCAGCATTTT. The chain is built from TRBV3-1 and TRBJ1-5, with D possibly being TRBD1 (5 bases). Germline CDR1 reads LGHDT; CDR2 reads YNNKEL (reference sequence). Trimming pared 4 bases from V and 5 bases from J, leaving 18 bases between. The CDR3 contains 16 residues. Full variable domain (missing parts from reference TRBV3-1 and TRBJ1-5): DTAVSQTPKYLVTQMGNDKSIKCEQNLGHDTMYWYKQDSKKFLKIMFSYNNKELIINETVPNRFSPKSPDKAHLNLHINSLELGDSAVYFCASSPSGRGGYQPQHFGDGTRLSIL.